The 18 T cell receptor beta chains below were found in one sample sequenced in a study of cytomegalovirus exposure and HLA in healthy donors. It was with 60 Vbeta and 13 Jbeta primers that the PCR ran. Repertoires were generated with immunoSEQ multiplex PCR, while TCRdb's copy carries only in-frame clones and drops some. The sample has about 130,000 clones, about 83% seen once. What was sequenced was PBMCs. These receptors were taken from a girl aged 2-9 years in good health and CMV-seronegative.

This clone was detected only once. The V and J genes are TRBV27 and TRBJ2-2; weak D call: TRBD1 (7 bases). The V and J ends lost 3 bases and 3 bases respectively, with 11 bases between them. The CDR3 is made up of 15 amino acids. Germline V gene data show CDR1 as MNHEY and CDR2 as SMNVEV (reference sequence). The CDR3 DNA reads TGTGCCAGCAGTTTCTTCAGGGGGGACACCGGGGAGCTGTTTTTT. It translates to CASSFFRGDTGELFF.

The V gene is TRBV11-3, the J gene TRBJ2-1, with TRBD1 matching 8 bases. The trim removed 5 bases at V and 4 bases at J, leaving 7 bases unmatched. The germline CDR1 and CDR2 sequences are SGHNT and YENEEA. CDR3 size: 15 residues. Written as DNA, the CDR3 is TGTGCCAGCAGCCAGACAGGGGAAGGATACAATGAGCAGTTCTTC. Its translation: CASSQTGEGYNEQFF.

The chain carries TRBV27 and TRBJ1-1; tentative D call: TRBD1 (5 bases). Germline lookup yields CDR1 MNHEY and CDR2 SMNVEV (reference sequence). The V and J ends lost 6 bases and 8 bases respectively, with 7 bases between them. The CDR3 extends over 10 amino acids. The CDR3: CASRAGEAFF. In DNA, the CDR3 is TGTGCCAGCAGGGCAGGGGAAGCTTTCTTT.

The V call is TRBV29-1, the J call TRBJ2-5; TRBD1 matches 7 bases. The V gene end was trimmed by 7 bases and the J gene end by 5 bases; junction bases not matched to a gene: 7. CDR3 length: 12 amino acids. The germline CDR1 and CDR2 sequences are SQVTM and ANQGSEA. The CDR3 region has the DNA TGCAGCGCTGACAGGGTCGGGGAGACCCAGTACTTC. Its translation is CSADRVGETQYF.

There are a few counts of this clone. The chain joins TRBV30 to TRBJ1-3; possible D gene TRBD1, 6 bases. The length of the CDR3 is 15 residues. V gave up 8 bases and J gave up 0 bases, with 17 bases separating them. Germline assignment: CDR1 GTSNPN and CDR2 SVGIG (reference sequence). In nucleotides, the CDR3 is TGTGCCGGAAGACAGGAGACAAACTCTGGAAACACCATATATTTT. Residues: CAGRQETNSGNTIYF.

This clone has a single count. The J gene is TRBJ1-2, the V gene TRBV6-5, with no clear D. The V end lost 6 bases, the J end lost 8 bases, and 16 bases lay between the germline ends. The CDR3 is 13 residues long. Looked up from germline, CDR1 is MNHEY and CDR2 is SVGAGI. The CDR3 here is CASSRDVGGGYTF. DNA for the CDR3: TGTGCCAGCAGCCGCGACGTAGGAGGCGGCTACACCTTC.

The V gene is TRBV5-3, the J gene TRBJ1-1; D gene uncertain. TRBV5-3 is given ORF status, its function remaining uncertain. Trimming stripped 4 bases from V and 4 bases from J, with 20 bases between. This CDR3 contains 16 residues. CDR3 region: CARSEGFPTDSTEAFF. CDR3 coding DNA: TGTGCCAGAAGCGAGGGATTTCCCACAGATTCCACTGAAGCTTTCTTT.

The V call is TRBV29-1, the J call TRBJ2-5; D perhaps matches TRBD1 (5 bases). The J call could be wrong; TRBJ2-7 is a better fit for the DNA end. The CDR3 is 12 residues long. Germline-derived CDR1 and CDR2 are SQVTM and ANQGSEA. The CDR3 sequence: CSVLGAGYEQYF. CDR3 in DNA: TGCAGCGTTTTAGGGGCAGGCTACGAGCAGTACTTC.

This clone was seen a handful of times. CDR3 region: CASSLYIQGMRETQYF. The DNA for the CDR3 is TGTGCCAGCAGCTTGTATATCCAGGGGATGCGAGAGACCCAGTACTTC. The rearrangement links TRBV5-6 to TRBJ2-5; D is possibly TRBD1 (6 bases). Germline V CDR1 and CDR2: SGHDT, YYEEEE. The CDR3 runs to 16 residues. The V end was cut by 1 base, the J end by 4 bases, with 17 bases between.

This chain connects TRBV5-6 to TRBJ2-1; D unresolved. Trimming shortened V by 3 bases and J by 6 bases, and 13 bases separated the two germline ends. This CDR3 is built from 14 residues. CDR1 and CDR2 (germline): SGHDT, YYEEEE. This CDR3 reads CASSSGGSLNEQFF. The DNA for the CDR3 is TGTGCCAGCAGCTCCGGCGGCAGCCTCAATGAGCAGTTCTTC.

V and J are TRBV5-1 and TRBJ2-5; TRBD2 matches at 7 bases. J was trimmed by 4 bases and V by 0 bases; bases with no gene match: 9. Germline V gene data show CDR1 as SGHRS and CDR2 as YFSETQ. The CDR3 is 16 amino acids. CDR3 region: CASSLAGGGSLETQYF. In DNA form, the CDR3 reads TGCGCCAGCAGCTTGGCCGGCGGCGGGAGTCTAGAGACCCAGTACTTC.

The J gene is TRBJ2-3, the V gene TRBV2, with D maybe TRBD1 (6 bases). The CDR3 extends over 15 amino acids. Trimming left V 6 bases short and J 1 base short, with 14 bases between. CDR1 is SNHLY and CDR2 is FYNNEI in the germline V gene. CDR3 in amino acids: CASSATGPGTDTQYF. The CDR3 DNA reads TGTGCCAGCAGCGCTACAGGGCCTGGCACAGATACGCAGTATTTT.

This clone was picked up a small number of times. The gene calls are TRBV7-7 and TRBJ1-5; D remains unclear. Germline assignment: CDR1 SSHAT and CDR2 FNYEAQ (reference sequence). V was pared by 0 bases and J by 1 base, with 10 bases between. There are 16 residues in the CDR3. The CDR3 DNA follows: TGTGCCAGCAGCTTAGCTCCCCGAGGGAGCAATCAGCCCCAGCATTTT. Its protein product is CASSLAPRGSNQPQHF. The variable domain in full, completed from reference TRBV7-7 and TRBJ1-5, reads GAGVSQSPRYKVTKRGQDVTLRCDPISSHATLYWYQQALGQGPEFLTYFNYEAQPDKSGLPSDRFSAERPEGSISTLTIQRTEQRDSAMYRCASSLAPRGSNQPQHFGDGTRLSIL.

The chain joins TRBV9 to TRBJ2-7, with D perhaps TRBD1 (6 bases). This CDR3 spans 14 amino acids. Germline-derived CDR1 and CDR2 are SGDLS and YYNGEE. Trimming removed 4 bases at V and 4 bases at J, with 15 bases between. For the CDR3, the DNA is TGTGCCAGCAGCCCTGTTCCGGACAGATACGAGCAGTACTTC. Protein sequence: CASSPVPDRYEQYF. Using reference TRBV9 and TRBJ2-7 for the parts outside the CDR3, the full variable domain is DSGVTQTPKHLITATGQRVTLRCSPRSGDLSVYWYQQSLDQGLQFLIQYYNGEERAKGNILERFSAQQFPDLHSELNLSSLELGDSALYFCASSPVPDRYEQYFGPGTRLTVT.

Here the CDR3 reads CASSLRLQGRNYGYTF. CDR3 coding DNA: TGTGCCAGCAGTCTCCGATTACAGGGGAGGAACTATGGCTACACCTTC. The rearrangement uses TRBV27 and TRBJ1-2, with TRBD1 matching over 7 bases. From germline, CDR1 is MNHEY and CDR2 SMNVEV (reference sequence). The CDR3 loop spans 16 amino acids. J gave up 2 bases and V 5 bases, and 11 bases lay outside the gene matches.

The sample holds a few counts of this clone. The V and J genes are TRBV10-3 and TRBJ1-1; tentative D call: TRBD1 (5 bases). Trimming removed 9 bases from V and 0 bases from J, with 14 bases in between. CDR1 and CDR2 (germline): ENHRY, SYGVKD. The CDR3 totals 14 residues. This chain's CDR3 is CAIAGSGLNTEAFF. The CDR3 DNA is TGTGCCATAGCAGGGTCTGGACTGAACACTGAAGCTTTCTTT.

The chain carries TRBV13 and TRBJ2-7; 13 positions agree with TRBD2. This CDR3 comprises 17 residues. With 4 bases clipped from V and 2 bases from J, the junction kept 8 bases outside the gene matches. Germline values: CDR1 PRHDT, CDR2 FYEKMQ (reference sequence). The CDR3 sequence is CASSSPGTSGTTYEQYF. CDR3 nucleotide sequence: TGTGCCAGCAGCTCTCCGGGGACTAGCGGGACAACCTACGAGCAGTACTTC.

With regard to this clone: A junction boundary mismatches the germline segment, possibly from a read error. The CDR3 DNA reads as TGTGCCAGCATCTTCCCCCCGGGACAGCCTCACTTC. Protein sequence: CASIFPPGQPHF. The chain is built from TRBV27 and TRBJ2-5, with 7 positions matching TRBD1. The CDR3 extends over 12 amino acids. Germline-derived CDR1 and CDR2 are MNHEY and SMNVEV (reference sequence).